Following are 15 T cell receptor beta chains from one sample sequenced in a study of blood T cell repertoires in COVID-19. TCRdb keeps only in-frame clones here, not all; method: immunoSEQ multiplex PCR. The sample carries about 150,000 clones, approximately 90% recorded once. Sequencing was performed on peripheral blood. Every receptor here comes from a woman aged 45-65 years with acute or convalescent COVID-19.

The chain is built from TRBV7-9 and TRBJ1-3; unclear D gene. V lost 4 bases and J lost 3, with 22 bases in between. CDR3 length equals 18 residues. The V gene's germline CDR1 is SEHNR and CDR2 FQNEAQ (reference sequence). CDR3 protein: CASSSYPQDGTGGNTIYF. DNA for the CDR3: TGTGCCAGCAGCTCCTACCCGCAAGACGGCACGGGTGGAAACACCATATATTTT.

The CDR3 reads CASSEGAGLGETQYF. CDR3 sequence (DNA): TGTGCCAGCAGTGAAGGAGCGGGTCTGGGGGAGACCCAGTACTTC. The chain recombines TRBV2 with TRBJ2-5; the D gene is possibly TRBD2 (6 bases). This CDR3 is built from 15 residues. Trimming removed 1 base from V and 5 bases from J, with 14 bases in between. Per the germline V gene, CDR1 is SNHLY and CDR2 is FYNNEI.

V is TRBV19 and J is TRBJ2-1, with 7 bases lining up with TRBD2. Germline V lookup: CDR1 LNHDA, CDR2 SQIVND (reference sequence). The CDR3 has 15 residues. V lost 4 bases to trimming and J lost 1 base; unmatched junction nucleotides: 4. CDR3 nucleotide sequence: TGTGCCAGTAGTACCCAGCGGGATTCCTACAATGAGCAGTTCTTC. Translating gives CASSTQRDSYNEQFF.

This chain's CDR3 is CASSLSQGSYEQYF. The CDR3 DNA is TGTGCCAGCAGCTTATCACAGGGCTCCTACGAGCAGTACTTC. The chain employs TRBV11-2 and TRBJ2-7, with a possible D match to TRBD1 (6 bases). Germline CDR1 reads SGHAT; CDR2 reads FQNNGV. The CDR3 has 14 amino acids. V was clipped by 2 bases and J by 0 bases, with 8 bases between them.

This chain links TRBV6-4 with TRBJ1-3; no clear D gene. This CDR3 has 15 residues. With 7 bases removed from V and 5 bases from J, the gap between germline ends came to 18 bases. Germline lookup yields CDR1 MRHNA and CDR2 SNTAGT. In nucleotides, the CDR3 is TGTGCCAGCAAGACGGGAGAAAGAGCAAGAAACACCATATATTTT. Its translation: CASKTGERARNTIYF.

V gene TRBV19 combines with J gene TRBJ1-1; possible D gene TRBD1, 6 bases. The CDR3 is 14 amino acids. Germline V gene sequence: CDR1 LNHDA, CDR2 SQIVND (reference sequence). V lost 3 bases and J 4 bases, leaving 12 bases between the germline ends. The CDR3 DNA is TGTGCCAGTAGTATGGGGGCTGCGAGCACTGAAGCTTTCTTT. Encoded protein: CASSMGAASTEAFF.

The gene calls are TRBV7-3 and TRBJ2-3; 9 bases align to TRBD2. The CDR3 extends over 17 amino acids. CDR1 and CDR2 from the germline V gene are SGHTA and FQGTGA. The J segment lost 2 bases and the V segment lost 5 bases, leaving 11 bases of the junction unmatched. The CDR3 region is CASSHSKRGDITDTQYF. The CDR3 nucleotides read TGTGCCAGCAGCCACTCTAAGCGGGGGGATATCACAGATACGCAGTATTTT.

Written as DNA, the CDR3 is TGCGCCAGCACCGACCTCCGGGGACAGAGCTACAATGAGCAGTTCTTC. Translation: CASTDLRGQSYNEQFF. V gene TRBV5-1 combines with J gene TRBJ2-1, with 7 bases lining up with TRBD1. Germline CDR1 SGHRS, CDR2 YFSETQ. CDR3 length: 16 residues. The ends lost 6 bases at V and 3 bases at J; junction bases unmatched: 12.

This rearrangement joins TRBV19 to TRBJ2-5; 8 bases are shared with TRBD2. The CDR3 spans 15 residues. The V gene's germline CDR1 is LNHDA and CDR2 SQIVND (reference sequence). With 1 base clipped from V and 0 bases from J, the junction kept 1 base outside the gene matches. The CDR3 DNA follows: TGTGCCAGTAGTATAGGGGGACTAGACCAAGAGACCCAGTACTTC. Protein: CASSIGGLDQETQYF.

The chain's CDR3 is CASLGQGFHEQYF. CDR3 DNA sequence: TGTGCCAGCTTGGGACAGGGTTTCCACGAGCAGTACTTC. V usage is TRBV28 and J usage is TRBJ2-7; 9 bases map to TRBD1. Trimming removed 8 bases from V and 5 bases from J; junction bases left unmatched: 7. Germline CDR1 reads MDHEN; CDR2 reads SYDVKM. CDR3 length: 13 amino acids.

The chain joins TRBV30 to TRBJ2-1; a possible D gene is TRBD2 (6 bases). V was cut by 1 base and J by 0 bases, with 19 bases left in between. This CDR3 is built from 18 residues. The V gene's germline CDR1 is GTSNPN and CDR2 SVGIG (reference sequence). The CDR3 protein is CAWSGLRGASSSYNEQFF. CDR3 bases: TGTGCCTGGAGTGGTTTGCGGGGTGCTTCAAGCTCCTACAATGAGCAGTTCTTC.

The CDR3 nucleotides read TGTGCCAGCAGCTTATCCGGGGGTGGAACAGAAAAACTGTTTTTT. This translates into CASSLSGGGTEKLFF. The chain employs TRBV7-9 and TRBJ1-4; D is possibly TRBD1 (5 bases). The CDR3 is 15 residues long. V lost 2 bases, J lost 8 bases, and 15 bases lay in between. Germline V gene lookup returns CDR1 SEHNR and CDR2 FQNEAQ (reference sequence). Combining the CDR3 with reference TRBV7-9 and TRBJ1-4 gives the whole variable domain DTGVSQNPRHKITKRGQNVTFRCDPISEHNRLYWYRQTLGQGPEFLTYFQNEAQLEKSRLLSDRFSAERPKGSFSTLEIQRTEQGDSAMYLCASSLSGGGTEKLFFGSGTQLSVL.

The chain couples TRBV19 to TRBJ1-1; 10 positions match TRBD1. J was trimmed by 10 bases and V by 8 bases; bases with no gene match: 10. There are 13 residues in the CDR3. Germline CDR1 and CDR2: LNHDA and SQIVND (reference sequence). This CDR3 is CASRGTGDLRAFF. The CDR3 DNA reads as TGTGCCAGTCGCGGGACAGGGGATCTACGAGCTTTCTTT.

This clone came up once. The V call is TRBV5-1, the J call TRBJ2-5; D is ambiguous. This CDR3 contains 13 residues. The V end lost 4 bases, the J end lost 3 bases, and 10 bases lay between the germline ends. Germline-derived CDR1 and CDR2 are SGHRS and YFSETQ. Here the CDR3 reads CASSPIPEETQYF. In DNA form, the CDR3 reads TGCGCCAGCAGCCCGATTCCGGAAGAGACCCAGTACTTC.

About this clone: Within the sample, other DNA sequences also encode this same CDR3. The V and J genes are TRBV12-3 or TRBV12-4 and TRBJ2-7, with D possibly matching TRBD1 (6 bases). The ends were cut back, 6 bases at V and 2 bases at J, with 11 bases in the middle. The CDR3 spans 13 residues. The CDR3 loop is CASSLRGPYEQYF. CDR3 nucleotides: TGTGCCAGCAGCCTCAGGGGTCCCTACGAGCAGTACTTC.